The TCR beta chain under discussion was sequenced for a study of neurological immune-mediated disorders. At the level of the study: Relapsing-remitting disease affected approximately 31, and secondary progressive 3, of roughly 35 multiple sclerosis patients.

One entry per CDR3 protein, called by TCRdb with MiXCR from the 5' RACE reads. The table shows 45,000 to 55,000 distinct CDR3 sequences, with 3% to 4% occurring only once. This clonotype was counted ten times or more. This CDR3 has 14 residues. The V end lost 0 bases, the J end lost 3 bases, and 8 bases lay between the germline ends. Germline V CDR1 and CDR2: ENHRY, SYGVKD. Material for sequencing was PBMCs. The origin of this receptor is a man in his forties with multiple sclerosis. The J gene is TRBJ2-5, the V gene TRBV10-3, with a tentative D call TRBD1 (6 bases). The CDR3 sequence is CAISESNREETQYF. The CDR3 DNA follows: TGTGCCATCAGTGAGTCGAACAGGGAAGAGACCCAGTACTTC.